The 4 T cell receptor beta chains in this list originate from one sample, sequenced in a study of T cell clones after liver transplantation. TCRdb's copy holds only in-frame clones and misses some; the assay was immunoSEQ multiplex PCR. The sample lists 15,000 to 20,000 clones; around 80% were seen once. The source material was CD8+ T cells from blood, sampled around 48 months after liver transplant. All receptors derive from a human patient who received a liver transplant. Some T cells may be supplied by the graft donor.

This clone was detected only a few times. This chain uses TRBV2 with TRBJ2-2, with 7 nucleotides matching TRBD1. Germline V CDR1 and CDR2: SNHLY, FYNNEI. J gave up 1 base and V 5 bases, and 4 bases lay outside the gene matches. The CDR3 is 15 residues long. This chain's CDR3 is CASSLWTGNTGELFF. The CDR3 DNA reads TGTGCCAGCAGTCTCTGGACAGGGAACACCGGGGAGCTGTTTTTT.

The V call is TRBV11-2, the J call TRBJ2-7; the match to TRBD2 covers 10 bases. The V gene end was trimmed by 1 base and the J gene end by 5 bases; junction bases not matched to a gene: 11. Germline V gene sequence: CDR1 SGHAT, CDR2 FQNNGV. The CDR3 runs 17 residues. The CDR3 region has the DNA TGTGCCAGCAGCTTAGTTCCTAGCGGGAGTAGTAGGCACGAGCAGTACTTC. Its protein product is CASSLVPSGSSRHEQYF.

V is TRBV23-1 and J is TRBJ1-4, with a tentative D call TRBD1 (5 bases). TRBV23-1 is marked as an open reading frame, function uncertain. V lost 4 bases and J 4 bases, leaving 16 bases between the germline ends. The CDR3 loop spans 16 amino acids. The CDR3 DNA reads as TGCGCCAGCAGTCCGCGTGGGGGACGGATTAATGAAAAACTGTTTTTT. This encodes CASSPRGGRINEKLFF.

The chain joins TRBV19 to TRBJ2-2; D perhaps matches TRBD2 (6 bases). The CDR3 is 14 amino acids. Germline CDR1 is LNHDA and CDR2 is SQIVND (reference sequence). The V end lost 5 bases, the J end lost 6 bases, and 13 bases lay between the germline ends. CDR3 in DNA: TGTGCCAGTAGTGGAGGGTGGGGTGCCGGGGAGCTGTTTTTT. Protein sequence: CASSGGWGAGELFF.